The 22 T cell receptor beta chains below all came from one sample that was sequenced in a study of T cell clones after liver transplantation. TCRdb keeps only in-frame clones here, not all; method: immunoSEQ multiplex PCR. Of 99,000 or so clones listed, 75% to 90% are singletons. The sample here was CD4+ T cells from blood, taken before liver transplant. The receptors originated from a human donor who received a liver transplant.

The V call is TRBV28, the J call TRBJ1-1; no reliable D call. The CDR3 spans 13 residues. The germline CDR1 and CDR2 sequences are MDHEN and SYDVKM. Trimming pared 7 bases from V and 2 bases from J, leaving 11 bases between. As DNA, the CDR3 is TGTGCCAGCATCAGCCCTTTAAACACTGAAGCTTTCTTT. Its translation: CASISPLNTEAFF.

The CDR3 DNA sequence: TGCGCCAGCAGCTTGCAGGGTCGCACAGATACGCAGTATTTT. Translated, it gives CASSLQGRTDTQYF. V gene TRBV5-1 combines with J gene TRBJ2-3; D might be TRBD1 (5 bases). The V and J ends lost 1 base and 1 base respectively, with 7 bases between them. Germline assignment: CDR1 SGHRS and CDR2 YFSETQ. The CDR3 totals 14 residues.

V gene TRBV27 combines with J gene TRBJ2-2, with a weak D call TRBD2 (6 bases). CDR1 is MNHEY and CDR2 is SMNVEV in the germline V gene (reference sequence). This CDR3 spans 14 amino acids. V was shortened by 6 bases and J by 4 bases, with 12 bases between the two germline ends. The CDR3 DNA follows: TGTGCCAGCAGAGGCGGAGGGTTCACCGGGGAGCTGTTTTTT. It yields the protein CASRGGGFTGELFF.

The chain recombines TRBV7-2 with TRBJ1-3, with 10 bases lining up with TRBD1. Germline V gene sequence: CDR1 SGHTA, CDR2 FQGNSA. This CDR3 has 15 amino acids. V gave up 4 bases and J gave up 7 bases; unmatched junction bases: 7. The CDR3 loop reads CASSSAGTGANTIYF. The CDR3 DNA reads TGTGCCAGCAGCTCCGCCGGGACAGGGGCGAACACCATATATTTT.

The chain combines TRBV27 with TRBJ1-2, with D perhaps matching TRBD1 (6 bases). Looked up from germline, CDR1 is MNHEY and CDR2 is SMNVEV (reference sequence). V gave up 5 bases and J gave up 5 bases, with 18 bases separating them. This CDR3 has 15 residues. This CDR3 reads CASSQNRVDGYGYTF. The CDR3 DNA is TGTGCCAGCAGTCAAAACAGGGTAGACGGTTATGGCTACACCTTC.

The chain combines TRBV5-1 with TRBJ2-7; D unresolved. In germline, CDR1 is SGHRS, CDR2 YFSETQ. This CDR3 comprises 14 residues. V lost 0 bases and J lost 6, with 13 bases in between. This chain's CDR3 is CASSLGAGFSEQYF. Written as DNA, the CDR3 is TGCGCCAGCAGCTTGGGGGCCGGGTTCTCCGAGCAGTACTTC.

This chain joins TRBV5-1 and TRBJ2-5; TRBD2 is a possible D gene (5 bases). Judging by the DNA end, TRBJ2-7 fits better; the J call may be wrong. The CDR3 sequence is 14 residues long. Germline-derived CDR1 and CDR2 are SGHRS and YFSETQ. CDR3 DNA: TGCGCCAGCAGCAGAACTACCGGGACCTACGAGCAGTACTTC. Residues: CASSRTTGTYEQYF.

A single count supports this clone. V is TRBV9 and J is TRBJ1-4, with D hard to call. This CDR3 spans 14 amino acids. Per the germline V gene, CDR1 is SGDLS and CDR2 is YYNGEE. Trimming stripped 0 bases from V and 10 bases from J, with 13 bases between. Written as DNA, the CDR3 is TGTGCCAGCAGCGTAGAGTGGGCGCCCGGAAAACTGTTTTTT. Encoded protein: CASSVEWAPGKLFF.

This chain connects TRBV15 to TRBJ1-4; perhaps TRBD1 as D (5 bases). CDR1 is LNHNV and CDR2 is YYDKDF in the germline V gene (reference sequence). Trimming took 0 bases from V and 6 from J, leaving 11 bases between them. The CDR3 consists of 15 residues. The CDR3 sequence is CATSRDGGRDEKLFF. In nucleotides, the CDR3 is TGTGCCACCAGCAGAGATGGGGGTAGGGATGAAAAACTGTTTTTT.

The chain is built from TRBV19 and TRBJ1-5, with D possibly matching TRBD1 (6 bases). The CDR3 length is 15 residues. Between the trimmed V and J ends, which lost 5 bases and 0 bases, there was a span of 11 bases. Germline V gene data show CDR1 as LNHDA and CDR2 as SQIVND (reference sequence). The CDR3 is CASSQGTYSNQPQHF. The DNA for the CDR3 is TGTGCCAGTAGTCAGGGGACTTATAGCAATCAGCCCCAGCATTTT.

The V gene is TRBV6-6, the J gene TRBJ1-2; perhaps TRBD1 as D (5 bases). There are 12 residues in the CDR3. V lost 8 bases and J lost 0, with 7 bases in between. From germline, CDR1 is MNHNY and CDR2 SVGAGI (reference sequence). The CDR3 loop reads CASGGTNYGYTF. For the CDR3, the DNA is TGTGCCAGCGGGGGGACTAACTATGGCTACACCTTC.

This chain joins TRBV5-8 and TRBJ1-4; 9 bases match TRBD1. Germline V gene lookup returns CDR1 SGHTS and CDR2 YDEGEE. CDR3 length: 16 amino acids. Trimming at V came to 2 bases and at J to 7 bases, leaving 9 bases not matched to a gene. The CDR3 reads CASSLGTGGDVEKLFF. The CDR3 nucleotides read TGTGCCAGCAGCTTAGGTACAGGGGGCGATGTTGAAAAACTGTTTTTT. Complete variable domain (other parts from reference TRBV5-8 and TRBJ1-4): EAGVTQSPTHLIKTRGQQATLRCSPISGHTSVYWYQQALGLGLQFLLWYDEGEERNRGNFPPRFSGRQFPNYSSELNVNALELEDSALYLCASSLGTGGDVEKLFFGSGTQLSVL.

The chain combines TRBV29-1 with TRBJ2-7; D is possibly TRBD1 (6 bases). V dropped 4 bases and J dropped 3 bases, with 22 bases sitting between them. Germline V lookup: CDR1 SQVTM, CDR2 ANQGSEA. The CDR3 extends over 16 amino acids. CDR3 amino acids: CSVVSHRQDFGYEQYF. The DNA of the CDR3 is TGCAGCGTTGTAAGCCACCGACAGGATTTCGGCTACGAGCAGTACTTC.

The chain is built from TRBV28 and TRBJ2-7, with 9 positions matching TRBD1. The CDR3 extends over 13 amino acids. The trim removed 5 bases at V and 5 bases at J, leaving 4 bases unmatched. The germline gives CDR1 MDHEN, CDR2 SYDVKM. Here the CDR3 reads CASSTRDRDEQYF. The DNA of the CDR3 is TGTGCCAGCAGTACCCGGGACAGGGACGAGCAGTACTTC.

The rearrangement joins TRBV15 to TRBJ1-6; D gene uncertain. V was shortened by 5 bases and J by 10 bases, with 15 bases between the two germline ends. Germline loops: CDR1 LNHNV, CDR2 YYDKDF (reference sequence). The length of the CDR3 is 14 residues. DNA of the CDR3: TGTGCCACCAGCTGGACCACTAGTCGGTCACCCCTCCACTTT. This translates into CATSWTTSRSPLHF.

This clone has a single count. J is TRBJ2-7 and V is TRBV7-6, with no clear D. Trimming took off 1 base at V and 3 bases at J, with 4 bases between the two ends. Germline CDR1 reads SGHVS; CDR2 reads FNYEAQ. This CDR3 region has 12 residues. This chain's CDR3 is CASSLGDYEQYF. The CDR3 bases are TGTGCCAGCAGCTTAGGAGACTACGAGCAGTACTTC.

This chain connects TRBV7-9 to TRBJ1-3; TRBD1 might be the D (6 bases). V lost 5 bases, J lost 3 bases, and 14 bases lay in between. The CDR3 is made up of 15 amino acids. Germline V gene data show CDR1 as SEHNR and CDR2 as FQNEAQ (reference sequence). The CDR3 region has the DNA TGTGCCAGCAGCCCGAGGGGGTCGAGTGGAAACACCATATATTTT. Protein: CASSPRGSSGNTIYF.

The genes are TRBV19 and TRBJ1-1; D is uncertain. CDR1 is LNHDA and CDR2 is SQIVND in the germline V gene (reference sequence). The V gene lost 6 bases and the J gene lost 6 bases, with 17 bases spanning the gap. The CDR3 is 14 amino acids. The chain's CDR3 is CASSQFRPPAEAFF. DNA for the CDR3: TGTGCCAGTAGCCAATTCCGGCCCCCGGCTGAAGCTTTCTTT.

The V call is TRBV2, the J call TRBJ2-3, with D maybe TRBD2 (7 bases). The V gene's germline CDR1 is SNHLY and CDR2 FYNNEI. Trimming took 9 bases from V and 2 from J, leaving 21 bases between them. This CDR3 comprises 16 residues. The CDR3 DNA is TGTGCCAGGGGGGCTAGCGGTCACGTCCTCACAGATACGCAGTATTTT. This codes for CARGASGHVLTDTQYF.

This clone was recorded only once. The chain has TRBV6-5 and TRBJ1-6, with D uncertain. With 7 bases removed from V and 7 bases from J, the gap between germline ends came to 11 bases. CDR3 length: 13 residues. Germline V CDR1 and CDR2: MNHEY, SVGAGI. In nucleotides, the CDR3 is TGTGCCAGCACTCGGGGAGGAAATTCACCCCTCCACTTT. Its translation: CASTRGGNSPLHF.

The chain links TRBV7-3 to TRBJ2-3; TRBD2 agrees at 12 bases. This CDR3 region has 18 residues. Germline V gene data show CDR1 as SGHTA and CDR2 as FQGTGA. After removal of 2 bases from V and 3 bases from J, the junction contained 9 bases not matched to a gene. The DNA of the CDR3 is TGTGCCAGCAGCTTAGGTCGACTAGCGGGAGTAGGAACAGATACGCAGTATTTT. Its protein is CASSLGRLAGVGTDTQYF.

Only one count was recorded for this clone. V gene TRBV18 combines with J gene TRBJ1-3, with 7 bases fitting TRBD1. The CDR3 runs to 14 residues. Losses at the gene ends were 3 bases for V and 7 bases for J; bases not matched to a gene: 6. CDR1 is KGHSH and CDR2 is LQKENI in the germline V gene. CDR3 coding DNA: TGTGCCAGCTCACCGGAGACAGGGAGGAACACCATATATTTT. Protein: CASSPETGRNTIYF. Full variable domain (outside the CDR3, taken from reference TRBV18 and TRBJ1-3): NAGVMQNPRHLVRRRGQEARLRCSPMKGHSHVYWYRQLPEEGLKFMVYLQKENIIDESGMPKERFSAEFPKEGPSILRIQQVVRGDSAAYFCASSPETGRNTIYFGEGSWLTVV.